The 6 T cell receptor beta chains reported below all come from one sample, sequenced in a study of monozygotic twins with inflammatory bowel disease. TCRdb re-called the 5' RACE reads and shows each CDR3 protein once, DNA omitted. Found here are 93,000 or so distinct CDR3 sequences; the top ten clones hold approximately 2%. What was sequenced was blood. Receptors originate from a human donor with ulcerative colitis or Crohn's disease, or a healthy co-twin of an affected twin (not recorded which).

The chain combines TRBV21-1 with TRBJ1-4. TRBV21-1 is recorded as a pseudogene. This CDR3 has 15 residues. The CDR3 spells CASSKKLAGWEKLFF.

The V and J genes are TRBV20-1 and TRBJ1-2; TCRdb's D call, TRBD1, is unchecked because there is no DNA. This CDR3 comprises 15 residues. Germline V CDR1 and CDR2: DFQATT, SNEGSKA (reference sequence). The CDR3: CSLRQGANSGYGYTF.

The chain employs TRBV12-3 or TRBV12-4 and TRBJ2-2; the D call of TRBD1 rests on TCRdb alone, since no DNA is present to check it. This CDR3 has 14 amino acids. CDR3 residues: CASNDRVGSGELFF.

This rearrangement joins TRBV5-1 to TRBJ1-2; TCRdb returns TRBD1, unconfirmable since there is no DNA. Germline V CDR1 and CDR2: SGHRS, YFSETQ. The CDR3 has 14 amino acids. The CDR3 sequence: CASSFGQGAPGYTF. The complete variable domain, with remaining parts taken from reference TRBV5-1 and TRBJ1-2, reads KAGVTQTPRYLIKTRGQQVTLSCSPISGHRSVSWYQQTPGQGLQFLFEYFSETQRNKGNFPGRFSGRQFSNSRSEMNVSTLELGDSALYLCASSFGQGAPGYTFGSGTRLTVV.

The CDR3 loop reads CASSLTGTGGYNEQFF. The chain couples TRBV7-3 to TRBJ2-1; TCRdb's D call of TRBD1 is untestable without DNA. The CDR3 is 16 residues long. Germline values: CDR1 SGHTA, CDR2 FQGTGA.

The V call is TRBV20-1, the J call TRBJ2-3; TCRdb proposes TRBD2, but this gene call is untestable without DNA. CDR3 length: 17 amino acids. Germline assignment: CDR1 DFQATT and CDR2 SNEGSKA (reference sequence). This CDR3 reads CSAPGLAGERGTDTQYF.